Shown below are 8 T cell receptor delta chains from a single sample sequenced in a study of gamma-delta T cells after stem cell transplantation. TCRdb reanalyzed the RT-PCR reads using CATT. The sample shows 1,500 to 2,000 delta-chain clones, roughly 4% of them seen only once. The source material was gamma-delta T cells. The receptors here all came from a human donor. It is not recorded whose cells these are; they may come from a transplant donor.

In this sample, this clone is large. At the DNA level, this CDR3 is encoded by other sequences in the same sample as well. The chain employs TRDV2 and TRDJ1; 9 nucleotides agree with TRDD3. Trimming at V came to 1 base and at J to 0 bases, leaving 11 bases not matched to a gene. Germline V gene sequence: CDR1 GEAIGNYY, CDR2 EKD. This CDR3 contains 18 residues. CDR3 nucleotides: TGTGCCTGTGACACGATGTCTGGGGGATCCCAGTACACCGATAAACTCATCTTT. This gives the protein CACDTMSGGSQYTDKLIF.

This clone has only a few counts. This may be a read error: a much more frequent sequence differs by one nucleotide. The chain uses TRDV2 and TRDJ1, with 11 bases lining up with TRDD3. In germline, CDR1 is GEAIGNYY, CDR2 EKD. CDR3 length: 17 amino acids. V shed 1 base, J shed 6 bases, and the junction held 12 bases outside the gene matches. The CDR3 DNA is TGTGCCTGTGACACTGCCGAGGTGGGGGATACGACCAATAAACTCATCTTT. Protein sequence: CACDTAEVGDTTNKLIF.

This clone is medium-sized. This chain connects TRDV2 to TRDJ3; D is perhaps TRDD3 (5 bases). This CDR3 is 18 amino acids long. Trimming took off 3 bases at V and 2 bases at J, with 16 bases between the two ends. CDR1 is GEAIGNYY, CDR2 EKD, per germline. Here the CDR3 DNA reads TGTGCCTGTGACCCGATCGGGGAATTACCCTGGGACACCCGACAGATGTTTTTC. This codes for CACDPIGELPWDTRQMFF.

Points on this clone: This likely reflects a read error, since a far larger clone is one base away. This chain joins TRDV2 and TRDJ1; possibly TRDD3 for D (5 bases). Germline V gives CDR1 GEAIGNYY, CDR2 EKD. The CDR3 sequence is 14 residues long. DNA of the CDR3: TGTGCCTGTGACACATTGGGGAGCACCGATAAACCCATCTTT. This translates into CACDTLGSTDKPIF.

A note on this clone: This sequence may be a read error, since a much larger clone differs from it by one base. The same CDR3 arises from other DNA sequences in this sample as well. CDR3 in DNA: TGTGCCTGTGACACCGGGGGCTGGGGGTCAAGCTCCTGGGACACCCGACAGATGTTTTTC. Translation gives CACDTGGWGSSSWDTRQMFF. V is TRDV2 and J is TRDJ3, with 7 bases lining up with TRDD3. The CDR3 contains 20 residues. V lost 0 bases to trimming and J lost 0 bases; unmatched junction nucleotides: 10. Per the germline V gene, CDR1 is GEAIGNYY and CDR2 is EKD.

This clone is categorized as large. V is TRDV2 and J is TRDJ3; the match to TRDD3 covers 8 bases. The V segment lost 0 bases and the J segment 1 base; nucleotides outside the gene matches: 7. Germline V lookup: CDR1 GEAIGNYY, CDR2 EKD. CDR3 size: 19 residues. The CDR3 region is CACDTGWGTTSWDTRQMFF. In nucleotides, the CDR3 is TGTGCCTGTGACACCGGCTGGGGGACAACGTCCTGGGACACCCGACAGATGTTTTTC.

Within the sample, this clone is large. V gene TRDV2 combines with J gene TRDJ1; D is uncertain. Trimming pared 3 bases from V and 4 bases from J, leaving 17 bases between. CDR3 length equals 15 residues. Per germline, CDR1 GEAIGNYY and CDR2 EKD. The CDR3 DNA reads TGTGCCTGTGACCCCGTTACCCATACTGACGATAAACTCATCTTT. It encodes CACDPVTHTDDKLIF.

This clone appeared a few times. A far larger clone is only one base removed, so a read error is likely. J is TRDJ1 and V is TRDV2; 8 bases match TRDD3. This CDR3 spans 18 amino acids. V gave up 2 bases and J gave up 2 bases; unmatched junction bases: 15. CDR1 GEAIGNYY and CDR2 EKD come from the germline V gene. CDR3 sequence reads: CACDILPLGGTRTDKLIF. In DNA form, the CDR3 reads TGTGCCTGTGACATACTTCCACTGGGGGGTACGCGGACCGATAAACTCATCTTT.